This T cell receptor (beta chain) was obtained from a study of breast tumors, draining lymph nodes, adjacent tissues. Study-level findings and limits: The data were judged consistent with most tumor T cells coming from lymph node and expanding in tumor. Luminal-like breast cancer showed significantly greater tumor-nontumor repertoire similarity than basal-like breast cancer did. Tumors had less TCR diversity than lymph nodes, more than nontumor tissue. That most tumor T cells come from lymph nodes remained unproven.

The lymph nodes were axillary draining lymph nodes from breast cancer patients. This CDR3 comprises 17 residues. Germline V lookup: CDR1 SGHDT, CDR2 YYEEEE. V lost 8 bases to trimming and J lost 2 bases; unmatched junction nucleotides: 12. In the case of this clonotype: Its cognate antigen is unknown.

MiXCR, run by TCRdb on the multiplex PCR reads, gives a single entry per CDR3 protein. The table lists 200,000 to 250,000 distinct CDR3 sequences, under 40% of them singletons. The source is a female donor with breast cancer. Some clones in this sample may be carry-over from other donors' samples. The rearrangement joins TRBV5-6 to TRBJ1-6, with 8 bases aligning to TRBD1. Material for sequencing was axillary lymph node tissue. CDR3 nucleotides: TGTGCCAGTAGTGCCAGGGGGCGCACAACCTATAATTCACCCCTCCACTTT. Translation: CASSARGRTTYNSPLHF.